This TCR beta chain was found in a study of cytotoxic CD8 clonotypes in ibrutinib-treated CLL. Overall study results and limits: Clonality measured at baseline exceeded age-matched healthy donors, tracking circulating CD8+ T-cell counts. Upon ibrutinib response clonality rose, and upon progression it fell back toward baseline. Sampling schedules were unmatched across sustained-remission and progressing patients.

To note about this clone: Antigen: not known.

The germline gives CDR1 LNHDA, CDR2 SQIVND (reference sequence). V lost 3 bases, J lost 2 bases, and 13 bases lay in between. The CDR3 spans 15 residues. The data were produced by immunoSEQ multiplex PCR, yet TCRdb's version contains in-frame clones alone and is incomplete. The sample has 35,000 to 40,000 clones, about three quarters seen once. Sequenced material: PBMCs, taken at disease progression, from a patient treated with ibrutinib. The rearrangement links TRBV19 to TRBJ2-5; D perhaps matches TRBD1 (6 bases). The clonotype originates from a human donor with chronic lymphocytic leukemia. CDR3 nucleotide sequence: TGTGCCAGTAGTATCGGAACCGGACAGCAAGAGACCCAGTACTTC. Protein sequence: CASSIGTGQQETQYF.